This T cell receptor beta chain emerged from a study of T cell changes during pregnancy in multiple sclerosis. The repertoire was sequenced with immunoSEQ multiplex PCR; TCRdb's copy has only in-frame clones and lacks some. Found here are tens of thousands of clones, 75% to 95% of them singletons; the top ten hold around 0.27%. This TCR derives from a female donor in good health, enrolled as a control in a pregnancy study. Material: CD4+ T cells from peripheral blood mononuclear cells, obtained in the third trimester of pregnancy.

The CDR3 DNA is TGTGCCAGCAGTTACAGGGGTTGGAACACTGAAGCTTTCTTT. It translates to CASSYRGWNTEAFF. The chain recombines TRBV6-5 with TRBJ1-1; D possibly corresponds to TRBD1 (5 bases). V lost 2 bases and J 1 base, leaving 8 bases between the germline ends. The germline CDR1 and CDR2 sequences are MNHEY and SVGAGI. This CDR3 has 14 amino acids.